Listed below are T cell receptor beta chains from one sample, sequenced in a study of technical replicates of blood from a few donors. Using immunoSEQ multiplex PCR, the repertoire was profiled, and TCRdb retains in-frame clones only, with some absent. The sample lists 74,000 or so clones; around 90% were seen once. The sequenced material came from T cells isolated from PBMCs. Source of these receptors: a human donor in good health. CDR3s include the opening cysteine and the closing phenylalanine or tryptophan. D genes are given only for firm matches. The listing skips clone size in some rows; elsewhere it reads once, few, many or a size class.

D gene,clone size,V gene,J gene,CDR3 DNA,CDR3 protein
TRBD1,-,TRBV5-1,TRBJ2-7,TGCGCCAGCAGCTTGGGGACAGGGCTCGGCGAGCAGTACTTC,CASSLGTGLGEQYF
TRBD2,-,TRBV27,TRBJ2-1,TGTGCCAGCAGTAGCGGGAGATCGGGCGAGCAGTTCTTC,CASSSGRSGEQFF
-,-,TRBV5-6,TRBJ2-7,TGTGCCAGCAGCTCTGCGGGTTCGGTTACAGACTACGAGCAGTACTTC,CASSSAGSVTDYEQYF
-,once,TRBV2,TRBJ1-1,TGTGCCAGCAGTGAAGGGTACAGCCTACGCACTGAAGCTTTCTTT,CASSEGYSLRTEAFF
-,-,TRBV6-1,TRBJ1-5,TGTGCCAGCAGTGCTCATTTACTTGGGGCTCAGCCCCAGCATTTT,CASSAHLLGAQPQHF
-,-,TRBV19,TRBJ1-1,TGTGCCAGTAGTATAGACACAGCCACTGAAGCTTTCTTT,CASSIDTATEAFF
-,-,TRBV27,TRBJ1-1,TGTGCCAGCAGTTTATCGCGGGGAAACACTGAAGCTTTCTTT,CASSLSRGNTEAFF
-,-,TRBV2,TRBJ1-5,TGTGCCAGCAGTGAAAAGGGGGAACAGCCCCAGCATTTT,CASSEKGEQPQHF
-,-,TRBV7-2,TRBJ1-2,TGTGCCAGCAGCCGCGGCGCAGATGGCTACACCTTC,CASSRGADGYTF
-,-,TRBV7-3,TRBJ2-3,TGTGCCAGCAGCACCGGGTCAGATACGCAGTATTTT,CASSTGSDTQYF
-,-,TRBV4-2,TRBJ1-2,-,CASSLFGPGYGYTF
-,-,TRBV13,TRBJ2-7,TGTGCCAGCAGCTTAGTGGGTGGCCCAGGAAACGAGCAGTACTTC,CASSLVGGPGNEQYF
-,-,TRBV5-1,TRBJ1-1,TGCGCCACGCGACAGGACCAGGACACTGAAGCTTTCTTT,CATRQDQDTEAFF
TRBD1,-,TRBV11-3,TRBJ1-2,TGTGCCAGCAGCTTACCCCGGACAGGGGGCGACTATGGCTACACCTTC,CASSLPRTGGDYGYTF
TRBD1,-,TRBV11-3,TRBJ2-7,TGTGCCAGCAGAGAGACAGGGGGCTACGAGCAGTACTTC,CASRETGGYEQYF